Sequencing of this T cell receptor beta chain was carried out in a study of T cell repertoires in cytomegalovirus infection. Whole-study results and caveats: Cumulative frequency (of public TCR beta family members) identified carriers of CMV plus the relevant HLA.

This clonotype was detected ten times or more. Its target is unknown. MiXCR, applied by TCRdb to the reads, yields one record per CDR3 protein. The sample holds 54,000 or so distinct CDR3 sequences, 25% to 40% seen once. CDR3 length equals 16 residues. Deletions cut 5 bases from V and 0 bases from J, with 14 bases between. Germline V gene sequence: CDR1 SGHVS, CDR2 FQNEAQ. This TCR derives from a human donor in good health (CMV status not recorded). Some clones in this sample may be carry-over from other donors' samples. The chain links TRBV7-8 to TRBJ2-1, with TRBD2 as a possible D gene (7 bases). Specimen: PBMCs, sequenced either directly or after in vitro stimulation (not recorded which). CDR3 in DNA: TGTGCCAGCAGCCCTAGTAGGGGGGGCTCCTACAATGAGCAGTTCTTC. It translates to CASSPSRGGSYNEQFF.